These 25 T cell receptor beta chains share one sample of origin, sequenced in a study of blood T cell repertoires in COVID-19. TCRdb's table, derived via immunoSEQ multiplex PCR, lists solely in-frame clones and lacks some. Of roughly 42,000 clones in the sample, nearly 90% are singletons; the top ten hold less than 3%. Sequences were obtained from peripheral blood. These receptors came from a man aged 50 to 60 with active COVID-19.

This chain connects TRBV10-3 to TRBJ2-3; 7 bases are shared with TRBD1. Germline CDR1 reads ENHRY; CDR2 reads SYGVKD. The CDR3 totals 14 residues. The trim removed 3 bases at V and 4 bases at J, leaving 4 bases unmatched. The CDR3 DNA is TGTGCCATCAGTGACCCCGACAGGGCAGATACGCAGTATTTT. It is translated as CAISDPDRADTQYF.

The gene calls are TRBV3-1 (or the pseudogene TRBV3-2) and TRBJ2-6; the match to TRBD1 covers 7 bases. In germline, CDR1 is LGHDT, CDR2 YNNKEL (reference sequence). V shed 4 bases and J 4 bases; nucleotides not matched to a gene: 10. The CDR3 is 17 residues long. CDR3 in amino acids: CASSRRQGVRGANVLTF. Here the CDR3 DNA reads TGTGCCAGCAGCCGACGACAGGGTGTACGGGGGGCCAACGTCCTGACTTTC.

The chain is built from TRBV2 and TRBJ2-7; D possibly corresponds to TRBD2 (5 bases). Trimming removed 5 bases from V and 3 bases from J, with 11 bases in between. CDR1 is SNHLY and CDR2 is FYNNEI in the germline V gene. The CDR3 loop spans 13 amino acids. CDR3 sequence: CASSQMRVYEQYF. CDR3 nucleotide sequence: TGTGCCAGCAGTCAAATGAGGGTCTACGAGCAGTACTTC.

CDR3 sequence: CASSLAGYPEQFF. Here the CDR3 DNA reads TGTGCCAGCAGCTTGGCCGGGTACCCTGAGCAGTTCTTC. The V call is TRBV5-4, the J call TRBJ2-1; D not certain. The CDR3 covers 13 residues. Germline V gene data show CDR1 as SGHNT and CDR2 as YYREEE (reference sequence). V dropped 0 bases and J dropped 9 bases, with 10 bases sitting between them.

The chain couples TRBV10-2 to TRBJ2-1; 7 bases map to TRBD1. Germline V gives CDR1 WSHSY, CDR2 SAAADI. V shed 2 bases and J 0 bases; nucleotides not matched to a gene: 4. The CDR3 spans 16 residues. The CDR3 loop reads CASSERDRLSYNEQFF. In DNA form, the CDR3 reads TGCGCCAGCAGTGAGAGGGACAGACTCTCCTACAATGAGCAGTTCTTC.

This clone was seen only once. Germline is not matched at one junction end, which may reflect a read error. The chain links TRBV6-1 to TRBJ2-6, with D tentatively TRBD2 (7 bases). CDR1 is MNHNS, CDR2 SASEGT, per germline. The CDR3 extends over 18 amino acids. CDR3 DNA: TGTGCCCGCAGTGAGGGGGGGGGAGGGATCGCTGGGGCCAACGTCCTGACTTTC. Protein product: CARSEGGGGIAGANVLTF.

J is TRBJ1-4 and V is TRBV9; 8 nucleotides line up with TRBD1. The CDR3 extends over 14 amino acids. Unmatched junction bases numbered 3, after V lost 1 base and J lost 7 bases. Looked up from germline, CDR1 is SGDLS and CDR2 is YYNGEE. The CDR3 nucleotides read TGTGCCAGCAGCGTATCCAGGGGGCGTGAAAAACTGTTTTTT. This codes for CASSVSRGREKLFF.

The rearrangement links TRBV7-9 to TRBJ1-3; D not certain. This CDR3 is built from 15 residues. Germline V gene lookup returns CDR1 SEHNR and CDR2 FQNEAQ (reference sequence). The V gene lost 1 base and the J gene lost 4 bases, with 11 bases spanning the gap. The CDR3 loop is CASSLEGTRGNTIYF. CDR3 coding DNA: TGTGCCAGCAGCTTAGAGGGCACTAGGGGAAACACCATATATTTT. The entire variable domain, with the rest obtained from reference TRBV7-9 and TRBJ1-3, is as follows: DTGVSQNPRHKITKRGQNVTFRCDPISEHNRLYWYRQTLGQGPEFLTYFQNEAQLEKSRLLSDRFSAERPKGSFSTLEIQRTEQGDSAMYLCASSLEGTRGNTIYFGEGSWLTVV.

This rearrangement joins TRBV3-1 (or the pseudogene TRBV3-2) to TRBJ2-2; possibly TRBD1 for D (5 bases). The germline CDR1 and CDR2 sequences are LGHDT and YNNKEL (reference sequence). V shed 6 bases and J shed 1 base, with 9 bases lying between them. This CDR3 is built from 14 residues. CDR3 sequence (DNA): TGTGCCAGCAGACTCGGACAGAACACCGGGGAGCTGTTTTTT. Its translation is CASRLGQNTGELFF.

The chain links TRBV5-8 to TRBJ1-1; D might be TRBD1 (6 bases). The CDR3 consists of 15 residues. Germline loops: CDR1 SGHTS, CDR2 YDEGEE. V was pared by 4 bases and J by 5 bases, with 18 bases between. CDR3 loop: CASSGAGGGRTEAFF. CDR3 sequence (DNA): TGTGCCAGCAGCGGGGCGGGGGGCGGAAGGACTGAAGCTTTCTTT.

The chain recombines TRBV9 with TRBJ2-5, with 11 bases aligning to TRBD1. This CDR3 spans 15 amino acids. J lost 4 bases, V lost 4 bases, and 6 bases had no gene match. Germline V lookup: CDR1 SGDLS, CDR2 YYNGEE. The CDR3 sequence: CASSPRDRGGETQYF. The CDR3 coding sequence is TGTGCCAGCAGCCCTCGGGACAGGGGGGGAGAGACCCAGTACTTC.

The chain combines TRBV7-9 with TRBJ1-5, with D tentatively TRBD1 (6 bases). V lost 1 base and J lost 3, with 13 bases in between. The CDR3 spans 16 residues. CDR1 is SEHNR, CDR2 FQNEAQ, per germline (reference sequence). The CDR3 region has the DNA TGTGCCAGCAGCTTAGGCAACCAGGGGAACAATCAGCCCCAGCATTTT. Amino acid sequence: CASSLGNQGNNQPQHF.

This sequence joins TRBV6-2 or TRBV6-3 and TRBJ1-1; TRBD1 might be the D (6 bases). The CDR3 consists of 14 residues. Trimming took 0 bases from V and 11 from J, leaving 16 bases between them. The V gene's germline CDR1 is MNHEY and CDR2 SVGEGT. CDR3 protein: CASSYSTGMASAFF. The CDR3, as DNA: TGTGCCAGCAGTTACTCGACAGGAATGGCCAGCGCTTTCTTT.

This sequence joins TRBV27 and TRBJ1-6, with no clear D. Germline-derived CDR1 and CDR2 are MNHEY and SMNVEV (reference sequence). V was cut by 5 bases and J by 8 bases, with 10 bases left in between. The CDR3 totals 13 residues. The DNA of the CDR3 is TGTGCCAGCAGTCTAGAGGTTTATTCACCCCTCCACTTT. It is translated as CASSLEVYSPLHF.

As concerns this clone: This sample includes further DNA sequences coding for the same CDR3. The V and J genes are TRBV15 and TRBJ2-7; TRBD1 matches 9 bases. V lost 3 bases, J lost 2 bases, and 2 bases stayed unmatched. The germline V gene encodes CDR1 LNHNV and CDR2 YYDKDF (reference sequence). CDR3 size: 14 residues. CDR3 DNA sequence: TGTGCCACCAGCAGGGACAGGGGTGCCTACGAGCAGTACTTC. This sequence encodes CATSRDRGAYEQYF.

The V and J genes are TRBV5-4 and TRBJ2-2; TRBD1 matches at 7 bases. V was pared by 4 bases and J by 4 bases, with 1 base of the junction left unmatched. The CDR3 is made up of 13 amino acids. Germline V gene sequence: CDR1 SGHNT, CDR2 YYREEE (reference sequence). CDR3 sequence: CASSRDSTGELFF. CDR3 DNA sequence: TGTGCCAGCAGCAGGGACAGCACCGGGGAGCTGTTTTTT.

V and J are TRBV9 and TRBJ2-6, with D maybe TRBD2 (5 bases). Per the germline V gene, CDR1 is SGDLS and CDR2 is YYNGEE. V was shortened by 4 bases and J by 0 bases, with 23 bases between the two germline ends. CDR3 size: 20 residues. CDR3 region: CASSPTIRGGLSSGANVLTF. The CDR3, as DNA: TGTGCCAGCAGCCCGACCATAAGAGGAGGCTTGAGCTCTGGGGCCAACGTCCTGACTTTC.

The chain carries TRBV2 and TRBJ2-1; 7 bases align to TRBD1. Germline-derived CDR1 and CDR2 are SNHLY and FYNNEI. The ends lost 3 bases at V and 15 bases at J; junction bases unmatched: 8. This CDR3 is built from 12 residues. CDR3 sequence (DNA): TGTGCCAGCAGTGAGTTGACAGGGTTTGGGTTCTTC. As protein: CASSELTGFGFF.

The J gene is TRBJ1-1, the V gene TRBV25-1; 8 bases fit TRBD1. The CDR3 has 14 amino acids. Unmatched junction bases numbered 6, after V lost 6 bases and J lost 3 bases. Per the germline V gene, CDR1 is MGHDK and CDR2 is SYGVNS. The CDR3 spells CASSWTGLYTEAFF. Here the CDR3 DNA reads TGTGCCAGCAGCTGGACAGGGTTGTACACTGAAGCTTTCTTT.

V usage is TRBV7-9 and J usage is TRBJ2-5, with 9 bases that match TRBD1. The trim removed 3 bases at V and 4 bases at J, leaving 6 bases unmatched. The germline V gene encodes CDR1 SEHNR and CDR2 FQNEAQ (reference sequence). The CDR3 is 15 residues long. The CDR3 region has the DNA TGTGCCAGCAGCTTGCATGGACAGGGGTTAGAGACCCAGTACTTC. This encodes CASSLHGQGLETQYF.

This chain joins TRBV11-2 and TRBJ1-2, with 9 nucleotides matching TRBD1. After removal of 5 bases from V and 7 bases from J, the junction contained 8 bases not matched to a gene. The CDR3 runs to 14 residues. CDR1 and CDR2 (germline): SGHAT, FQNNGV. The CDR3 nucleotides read TGTGCCAGCAGCCCTATTAGGGACAGGGCTGGCTACACCTTC. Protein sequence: CASSPIRDRAGYTF.

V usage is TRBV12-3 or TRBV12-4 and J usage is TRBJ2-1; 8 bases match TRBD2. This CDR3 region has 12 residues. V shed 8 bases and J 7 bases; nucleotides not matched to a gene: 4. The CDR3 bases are TGTGCCAGCGCACGCGGGAGGAATGAGCAGTTCTTC. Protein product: CASARGRNEQFF.

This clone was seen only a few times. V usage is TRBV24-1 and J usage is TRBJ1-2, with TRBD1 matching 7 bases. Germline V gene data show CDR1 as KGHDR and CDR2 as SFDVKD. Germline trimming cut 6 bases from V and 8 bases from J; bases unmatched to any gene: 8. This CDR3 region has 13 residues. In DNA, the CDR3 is TGTGCCACCAGTCCACAACAGGGGCGCGGCTACACCTTC. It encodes CATSPQQGRGYTF.

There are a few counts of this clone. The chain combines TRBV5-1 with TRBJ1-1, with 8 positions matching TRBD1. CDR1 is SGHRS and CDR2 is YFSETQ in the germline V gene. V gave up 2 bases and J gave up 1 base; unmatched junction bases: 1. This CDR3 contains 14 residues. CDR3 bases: TGCGCCAGCAGCTTAACAGGGGGGAACACTGAAGCTTTCTTT. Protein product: CASSLTGGNTEAFF.

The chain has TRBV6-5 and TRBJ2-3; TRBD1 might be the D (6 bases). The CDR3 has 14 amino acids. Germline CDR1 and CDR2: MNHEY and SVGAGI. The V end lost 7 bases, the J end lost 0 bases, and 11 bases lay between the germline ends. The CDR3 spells CASTVGGSTDTQYF. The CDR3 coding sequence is TGTGCCAGCACCGTAGGGGGAAGCACAGATACGCAGTATTTT.